This T cell receptor beta chain was profiled in a study of blood T cell repertoires in COVID-19. Study information: The United States, Italy and Spain were the sources of the acute and convalescent COVID-19 samples. PBMCs, B-cell-depleted T cells, or T cells provided the cDNA or gDNA that made up the material.

This CDR3 contains 17 residues. V lost 0 bases and J lost 5; bases outside the gene matches: 9. Germline loops: CDR1 WNHNN, CDR2 SYGVQD (reference sequence). In the study's own analysis: Nucleated cell counts were estimated from reference gene primer amplification. The assay was immunoSEQ multiplex PCR, and TCRdb's table has in-frame clones only and misses some. The V and J calls and clone size were taken over from that table, and D and trimming were inferred from the DNA. Among some 110,000 clones listed, roughly 80% were seen once. What was sequenced was peripheral blood. The receptor comes from a man aged 55 to 70 with acute or convalescent COVID-19. J is TRBJ2-3 and V is TRBV10-1; 9 bases are a match to TRBD2. The CDR3 reads CASSESSRRGGIDTQYF. The CDR3 DNA sequence: TGCGCCAGCAGTGAGTCCTCCCGGCGGGGGGGTATAGATACGCAGTATTTT.